This T cell receptor beta chain was profiled in a study of cytomegalovirus exposure and HLA in healthy donors. This clone was observed a few times. CDR3 size: 13 residues. The V segment lost 1 base and the J segment 5 bases; nucleotides outside the gene matches: 2. Germline CDR1 is SGHNT and CDR2 is YENEEA. PCR employed 60 Vbeta and 13 Jbeta primers. Sequencing was performed with immunoSEQ multiplex PCR; in TCRdb, only in-frame clones are kept and a portion is missing. The sample has more than 85,000 clones; approximately 70% are singletons. The TCR originated in a man aged 25-40 years in good health and CMV-seronegative. This chain links TRBV11-3 with TRBJ2-7, with 7 bases aligning to TRBD1. Sequencing was performed on PBMCs. The CDR3 DNA follows: TGTGCCAGCAGCTTAGTACAGGGGAACGAGCAGTACTTC. It specifies CASSLVQGNEQYF. The full variable domain, in which reference TRBV11-3 and TRBJ2-7 provide the parts outside the CDR3, is EAGVVQSPRYKIIEKKQPVAFWCNPISGHNTLYWYLQNLGQGPELLIRYENEEAVDDSQLPKDRFSAERLKGVDSTLKIQPAELGDSAVYLCASSLVQGNEQYFGPGTRLTVT.